This passage covers 8 T cell receptor beta chains from one sample sequenced in a study of response to subunit inactivated influenza vaccine. Using its own MiXCR run on the RT-PCR reads, TCRdb lists one record per CDR3 protein. Here the sample spans roughly 520,000 distinct CDR3 sequences, around 25% being singletons. Sequencing was performed on CD4+ T cells sorted from PBMCs, taken around 5 days after vaccination. The receptors shown here come from a man aged 45-65 years who received an inactivated influenza vaccine.

The V and J genes are TRBV7-9 and TRBJ2-7; perhaps TRBD2 as D (5 bases). CDR3 length: 12 residues. Germline CDR1 is SEHNR and CDR2 is FQNEAQ (reference sequence). V was pared by 1 base and J by 8 bases, with 9 bases between. CDR3 sequence (DNA): TGTGCCAGCAGCTTAGATACGGGAAAGCAGTACTTC. This encodes CASSLDTGKQYF.

CDR3 DNA: TGTGCCAGCAGTTTAACCAGGGAAGGTTTTACGCCCTACGAGCAGTACTTC. Translated: CASSLTREGFTPYEQYF. The J gene is TRBJ2-7, the V gene TRBV27; D might be TRBD1 (5 bases). CDR1 is MNHEY, CDR2 SMNVEV, per germline (reference sequence). This CDR3 is built from 17 residues. The V end lost 2 bases, the J end lost 2 bases, and 19 bases lay between the germline ends.

This clonotype was seen only a few times. This chain links TRBV6-2 or TRBV6-3 with TRBJ2-7, with D possibly matching TRBD2 (5 bases). V lost 4 bases to trimming and J lost 0 bases, with 13 bases between them. This CDR3 has 15 residues. Germline V gene lookup returns CDR1 MNHEY and CDR2 SVGEGT. The CDR3 loop reads CASSSKASSSYEQYF. In DNA form, the CDR3 reads TGTGCCAGCAGTTCTAAAGCTAGCTCCTCCTACGAGCAGTACTTC.

V is TRBV6-5 and J is TRBJ2-3; 11 bases fit TRBD2. Germline lookup yields CDR1 MNHEY and CDR2 SVGAGI. This CDR3 is 16 amino acids long. V was pared by 2 bases and J by 2 bases, with 3 bases of the junction left unmatched. Written as DNA, the CDR3 is TGTGCCAGCAGTTACGCTAGCGGGGGGACCACAGATACGCAGTATTTT. Protein sequence: CASSYASGGTTDTQYF.

This sequence joins TRBV6-1 and TRBJ2-1; 13 bases line up with TRBD2. The CDR3 length is 14 residues. The germline gives CDR1 MNHNS, CDR2 SASEGT. After removal of 7 bases from V and 8 bases from J, the junction contained 5 bases not matched to a gene. CDR3 residues: CASIRTSGSHEQFF. As DNA, the CDR3 is TGTGCCAGCATCCGGACTAGCGGGAGCCATGAGCAGTTCTTC.

On this clonotype itself: This may arise from a read error, as a much more abundant clone is one base away. This chain uses TRBV20-1 with TRBJ2-4, with D possibly TRBD2 on 6 matching bases. Trimming stripped 1 base from V and 8 bases from J, with 15 bases between. CDR1 DFQATT and CDR2 SNEGSKA come from the germline V gene (reference sequence). This CDR3 has 14 residues. The CDR3 region is CSARAMDGEDIQYF. DNA of the CDR3: TGCAGTGCTAGAGCCATGGACGGGGAGGACATTCAGTACTTC.

V and J are TRBV10-3 and TRBJ2-7; TRBD1 might be the D (6 bases). Germline values: CDR1 ENHRY, CDR2 SYGVKD. V was pared by 2 bases and J by 2 bases, with 10 bases between. The CDR3 runs 14 residues. CDR3: CAISERAGAYEQYF. DNA of the CDR3: TGTGCCATCAGTGAGCGGGCAGGGGCCTACGAGCAGTACTTC.

A few counts support this clonotype. The CDR3 region is CSARERQLRGNQPQHF. The CDR3 nucleotides are TGCAGTGCTAGAGAGAGACAGCTGCGGGGCAATCAGCCCCAGCATTTT. V and J are TRBV20-1 and TRBJ1-5; weak D call: TRBD1 (5 bases). The V end was cut by 0 bases, the J end by 2 bases, with 14 bases between. CDR3 length equals 16 residues. CDR1 DFQATT and CDR2 SNEGSKA come from the germline V gene (reference sequence).